A single sample gave rise to the 25 T cell receptor beta chains below, sequenced in a study of CD8+CD57+ T cells in acquired aplastic anemia. For CDR3 and TCR beta VDJ profiling, genomic DNA was the template used. Each CDR3 protein gets one entry after TCRdb re-called the reads with MiXCR. This table has approximately 150,000 distinct CDR3 sequences, about half appearing once. An expansion of CD8+CD57+ cells by flow cytometry had been shown in patients chosen for sequencing. Material for sequencing was sorted CD4+, CD8+, or CD8+CD57+ T cells (not recorded which) from PBMCs. The receptor source for this set is a human donor with aplastic anemia.

This clonotype was counted ten times or more. With a much larger clone just one base away, this may be a read error. The chain combines TRBV2 with TRBJ2-7, with 9 positions matching TRBD2. The ends lost 6 bases at V and 3 bases at J; junction bases unmatched: 6. This CDR3 region has 14 residues. In germline, CDR1 is SNHLY, CDR2 FYNNEI. In nucleotides, the CDR3 is TGTGCCAGCAGGGGGGCTAGCGGGATCTACGAGCAGTACTTC. Its protein product is CASRGASGIYEQYF. The whole variable domain, filled in from reference TRBV2 and TRBJ2-7, reads EPEVTQTPSHQVTQMGQEVILRCVPISNHLYFYWYRQILGQKVEFLVSFYNNEISEKSEIFDDQFSVERPDGSNFTLKIRSTKLEDSAMYFCASRGASGIYEQYFGPGTRLTVT.

The rearrangement links TRBV19 to TRBJ1-1, with D hard to call. Per the germline V gene, CDR1 is LNHDA and CDR2 is SQIVND (reference sequence). The CDR3 extends over 13 amino acids. The V and J ends lost 7 bases and 0 bases respectively, with 9 bases between them. The CDR3 region has the DNA TGTGCCAGTAAGATGGAGATGAACACTGAAGCTTTCTTT. Translation gives CASKMEMNTEAFF.

The V gene is TRBV5-1, the J gene TRBJ1-1, with D possibly being TRBD1 (6 bases). V lost 3 bases, J lost 1 base, and 7 bases lay in between. Germline CDR1 and CDR2: SGHRS and YFSETQ. The CDR3 runs to 13 residues. The CDR3 DNA reads as TGCGCCAGCAGCTGGGGACAGAACACTGAAGCTTTCTTT. Translating gives CASSWGQNTEAFF.

This clonotype showed up many times. This chain uses TRBV5-8 with TRBJ2-1; TRBD1 agrees at 9 bases. This CDR3 has 14 amino acids. The V segment lost 4 bases and the J segment 7 bases; nucleotides outside the gene matches: 6. Germline loops: CDR1 SGHTS, CDR2 YDEGEE. Here the CDR3 DNA reads TGTGCCAGCAGCGCGACAGGGGGTAAAAATGAGCAGTTCTTC. Translating gives CASSATGGKNEQFF.

Ten or more counts support this clonotype. V usage is TRBV19 and J usage is TRBJ1-3; D may be TRBD1 (6 bases). Trimming cost V 2 bases and J 0 bases, with 8 bases left between them. This CDR3 is 15 amino acids long. The germline gives CDR1 LNHDA, CDR2 SQIVND (reference sequence). For the CDR3, the DNA is TGTGCCAGTAGTATAAGACAGGCCTCTGGAAACACCATATATTTT. This codes for CASSIRQASGNTIYF.

This chain uses TRBV29-1 with TRBJ2-1; 9 bases agree with TRBD1. Germline lookup yields CDR1 SQVTM and CDR2 ANQGSEA. The CDR3 is 12 amino acids. J lost 6 bases, V lost 8 bases, and 5 bases had no gene match. CDR3: CSPRGQGNEQFF. The CDR3 bases are TGCAGCCCGAGGGGACAGGGCAATGAGCAGTTCTTC.

This clonotype was seen at least ten times. This chain uses TRBV12-3 or TRBV12-4 with TRBJ2-1; TRBD2 matches 7 bases. The CDR3 covers 11 residues. V lost 6 bases and J lost 10; bases outside the gene matches: 3. CDR3 nucleotides: TGTGCCAGCAGCGGGACTACCGAGCAGTTCTTC. This sequence encodes CASSGTTEQFF.

The chain uses TRBV15 and TRBJ2-5; the match to TRBD1 covers 9 bases. The CDR3 runs 14 residues. The germline CDR1 and CDR2 sequences are LNHNV and YYDKDF (reference sequence). V lost 4 bases, J lost 4 bases, and 4 bases stayed unmatched. CDR3 nucleotides: TGTGCCACCAGCAACGGACAGGGGCGAGAGACCCAGTACTTC. It is translated as CATSNGQGRETQYF.

The table lists this clonotype with many counts. V is TRBV20-1 and J is TRBJ2-5, with 9 bases that match TRBD2. After removal of 0 bases from V and 2 bases from J, the junction contained 4 bases not matched to a gene. The V gene's germline CDR1 is DFQATT and CDR2 SNEGSKA (reference sequence). The CDR3 has 15 residues. CDR3 bases: TGCAGTGCTAGAGATGGGACTAGCCTGCAAGAGACCCAGTACTTC. This sequence encodes CSARDGTSLQETQYF.

This clonotype was detected many times. The chain links TRBV5-1 to TRBJ2-1; 9 bases align to TRBD1. CDR3 length: 13 residues. J gave up 6 bases and V 5 bases, and 3 bases lay outside the gene matches. Germline CDR1 and CDR2: SGHRS and YFSETQ. DNA for the CDR3: TGCGCCAGCAGGAGGGACAGGGCCAATGAGCAGTTCTTC. This codes for CASRRDRANEQFF. Looking up the rest from reference TRBV5-1 and TRBJ2-1 gives the full variable domain: KAGVTQTPRYLIKTRGQQVTLSCSPISGHRSVSWYQQTPGQGLQFLFEYFSETQRNKGNFPGRFSGRQFSNSRSEMNVSTLELGDSALYLCASRRDRANEQFFGPGTRLTVL.

This chain links TRBV19 with TRBJ1-1, with D maybe TRBD1 (5 bases). The CDR3 contains 13 residues. V was cut by 9 bases and J by 8 bases, with 19 bases left in between. CDR1 and CDR2 from the germline V gene are LNHDA and SQIVND (reference sequence). The CDR3 sequence: CASSYGTGGEAFF. The DNA of the CDR3 is TGTGCCAGCAGTTACGGGACCGGTGGAGAAGCTTTCTTT.

Comment on this clonotype: One end of the junction is discordant with germline, which a read error may explain. This chain uses TRBV29-1 with TRBJ1-1; D ambiguous. The CDR3 is 14 amino acids. The germline V gene encodes CDR1 SQVTM and CDR2 ANQGSEA. CDR3 sequence: CSVEGFLGNTEAFF. CDR3 nucleotides: TGCAGCGTCGAAGGGTTTCTTGGGAACACTGAAGCTTTCTTT. The complete variable domain, with remaining parts taken from reference TRBV29-1 and TRBJ1-1, reads SAVISQKPSRDICQRGTSLTIQCQVDSQVTMMFWYRQQPGQSLTLIATANQGSEATYESGFVIDKFPISRPNLTFSTLTVSNMSPEDSSIYLCSVEGFLGNTEAFFGQGTRLTVV.

There are many counts of this clonotype. The rearrangement joins TRBV4-2 to TRBJ2-1; D is possibly TRBD1 (6 bases). The CDR3 runs to 16 residues. The ends were cut back, 0 bases at V and 10 bases at J, with 19 bases in the middle. Germline CDR1 reads LGHNA; CDR2 reads YNFKEQ. CDR3 nucleotides: TGTGCCAGCAGCCAAGAACTACTTAACAGGGCTCCGGAGCAGTTCTTC. Its translation is CASSQELLNRAPEQFF.

This rearrangement joins TRBV2 to TRBJ2-3; D not certain. This CDR3 spans 11 amino acids. V lost 8 bases and J lost 6, with 9 bases in between. Germline CDR1 is SNHLY and CDR2 is FYNNEI. In DNA, the CDR3 is TGTGCCAGCGCCCCCGGGGATACGCAGTATTTT. This sequence encodes CASAPGDTQYF.

The chain links TRBV2 to TRBJ2-7; 7 bases map to TRBD1. The J segment lost 2 bases and the V segment lost 8 bases, leaving 6 bases of the junction unmatched. CDR1 is SNHLY, CDR2 FYNNEI, per germline. This CDR3 is 13 amino acids long. CDR3 residues: CASQQGQPYEQYV. The DNA of the CDR3 is TGTGCCAGCCAACAGGGACAGCCCTACGAGCAGTACGTC.

Only one count was recorded for this clonotype. The V call is TRBV4-2, the J call TRBJ2-7; tentative D call: TRBD2 (7 bases). Germline CDR1 and CDR2: LGHNA and YNFKEQ. This CDR3 is 16 amino acids long. V lost 1 base and J lost 7, with 20 bases in between. The CDR3 loop reads CASSQAAGADDLEQYF. CDR3 coding DNA: TGTGCCAGCAGCCAAGCGGCGGGGGCAGACGACCTTGAGCAGTACTTC.

This clonotype has at least ten counts. The rearrangement joins TRBV20-1 to TRBJ1-4; possibly TRBD1 for D (5 bases). This CDR3 comprises 16 residues. Germline CDR1 DFQATT, CDR2 SNEGSKA (reference sequence). V was pared by 0 bases and J by 7 bases, with 18 bases between. CDR3 region: CSARDPNRGVGEKLFF. The CDR3 DNA reads TGCAGTGCTAGAGATCCTAACCGGGGGGTTGGTGAAAAACTGTTTTTT.

This clonotype was recorded many times. This chain joins TRBV10-3 and TRBJ1-6, with TRBD1 as a possible D gene (5 bases). The germline CDR1 and CDR2 sequences are ENHRY and SYGVKD. CDR3 length: 14 amino acids. V was clipped by 7 bases and J by 5 bases, with 12 bases between them. The CDR3 DNA follows: TGTGCCATCACCGACAGCCCCAATAATTCACCCCTCCACTTT. This gives the protein CAITDSPNNSPLHF.

This clonotype was recorded once. The rearrangement joins TRBV12-3 or TRBV12-4 to TRBJ2-1; 8 nucleotides line up with TRBD2. The CDR3 length is 15 residues. Losses at the gene ends were 8 bases for V and 9 bases for J; bases not matched to a gene: 15. The CDR3 DNA is TGTGCCAGCTCGTTTCGGGGGGGACCCTCGGGTGAGCAGTTCTTC. Amino acid sequence: CASSFRGGPSGEQFF.

Turning to this clonotype: Since a much larger clone is just one base distant, this may be a read error. The V gene is TRBV6-1, the J gene TRBJ2-1; a possible D gene is TRBD1 (5 bases). Germline CDR1 MNHNS, CDR2 SASEGT. This CDR3 is 16 amino acids long. This chain's CDR3 is CARSERTPSSYNEQFF. The CDR3 nucleotides are TGTGCCAGGAGTGAAAGGACACCGAGCTCCTACAATGAGCAGTTCTTC.

Note on this clonotype: A junction end diverges from the germline sequence, so it may reflect a read error. The chain is built from TRBV10-3 and TRBJ2-3; the match to TRBD1 covers 9 bases. Per the germline V gene, CDR1 is ENHRY and CDR2 is SYGVKD. The CDR3 sequence is 16 residues long. Here the CDR3 DNA reads TGTGCCACCAGTGTAGGGACAGGGCAGGGGGCGGGTACGCAGTATTTT. Translating it yields CATSVGTGQGAGTQYF.

This clonotype was seen ten or more times. The CDR3 is CASSIRRHNEQFF. As DNA, the CDR3 is TGTGCCAGTAGTATAAGGCGCCACAATGAGCAGTTCTTC. The J gene is TRBJ2-1, the V gene TRBV19, with D hard to call. CDR3 length: 13 residues. Trimming took off 2 bases at V and 5 bases at J, with 7 bases between the two ends. The germline gives CDR1 LNHDA, CDR2 SQIVND (reference sequence).

The chain couples TRBV6-1 to TRBJ1-5; perhaps TRBD1 as D (6 bases). The germline V and J ends were trimmed by 6 bases and 5 bases, with 11 bases remaining between them. The CDR3 has 13 residues. The germline gives CDR1 MNHNS, CDR2 SASEGT. CDR3 amino acids: CASSTGSDQPQHF. The DNA for the CDR3 is TGTGCCAGCAGCACAGGGAGCGATCAGCCCCAGCATTTT.

The chain has TRBV10-3 and TRBJ2-2; 7 nucleotides agree with TRBD2. This CDR3 has 17 amino acids. V lost 2 bases and J lost 0; bases outside the gene matches: 6. Germline assignment: CDR1 ENHRY and CDR2 SYGVKD. CDR3 bases: TGTGCCATCAGTGAGCGTAGCGGGTACACGAACACCGGGGAGCTGTTTTTT. Translated: CAISERSGYTNTGELFF.

This rearrangement joins TRBV9 to TRBJ2-7, with TRBD2 matching over 9 bases. CDR3 size: 15 residues. The V segment lost 2 bases and the J segment 5 bases; nucleotides outside the gene matches: 8. Germline-derived CDR1 and CDR2 are SGDLS and YYNGEE. The CDR3 bases are TGTGCCAGCAGCGTGGAACTAGCGGGCGGGCACGAGCAGTACTTC. Its protein is CASSVELAGGHEQYF.